A single sample gave rise to the 25 T cell receptor beta chains below, sequenced in a study of a mutant IDH1 vaccine in newly diagnosed glioma. Time point: week 47, end of study. Each dose of the vaccine consisted of 300 ug of mutant IDH1 20-mer peptide, with topical imiquimod. The data were produced by immunoSEQ multiplex PCR, yet TCRdb's version contains in-frame clones alone and is incomplete. The table includes 90,000 to 100,000 clones, over 85% detected once. These receptors are not linked to any known antigen. The source was PBMCs, collected from a glioma patient whose treatment included an IDH1 peptide vaccine. The receptors stem from a woman between 50 and 59 years old with glioma.

As DNA, the CDR3 is TGTGCCAGCAGCTTAGACATTCCCTACGAGCAGTACTTC. It yields the protein CASSLDIPYEQYF. V gene TRBV7-8 combines with J gene TRBJ2-7; D call uncertain. Per the germline V gene, CDR1 is SGHVS and CDR2 is FQNEAQ. The CDR3 is 13 residues long. V dropped 1 base and J dropped 2 bases, with 6 bases sitting between them.

The V gene is TRBV7-2, the J gene TRBJ2-3, with 8 bases that match TRBD2. The ends lost 1 base at V and 11 bases at J; junction bases unmatched: 5. Germline V gene lookup returns CDR1 SGHTA and CDR2 FQGNSA. The CDR3 length is 13 residues. Here the CDR3 DNA reads TGTGCCAGCAGCTTAGATCCAGCGGGGGAGCAGTATTTT. This gives the protein CASSLDPAGEQYF.

The chain is built from TRBV7-9 and TRBJ2-5; D remains ambiguous. The CDR3 contains 14 residues. Trimming removed 2 bases at V and 2 bases at J, with 9 bases between. CDR1 is SEHNR and CDR2 is FQNEAQ in the germline V gene (reference sequence). CDR3 DNA sequence: TGTGCCAGCAGCTTATCTGGGAATCAAGAGACCCAGTACTTC. Translation gives CASSLSGNQETQYF.

The V gene is TRBV5-1, the J gene TRBJ1-1; 10 positions match TRBD1. J was trimmed by 6 bases and V by 4 bases; bases with no gene match: 3. Germline assignment: CDR1 SGHRS and CDR2 YFSETQ. This CDR3 has 13 residues. CDR3 in amino acids: CASSLGTGAEAFF. The CDR3 nucleotides read TGCGCCAGCAGCCTGGGGACAGGGGCTGAAGCTTTCTTT.

The chain joins TRBV23-1 to TRBJ1-4; D is ambiguous. TRBV23-1 is classed as an ORF, of uncertain function. V was pared by 0 bases and J by 0 bases, with 14 bases between. This CDR3 region has 18 residues. The CDR3 nucleotides read TGCGCCAGCAGTCAATCCGGGAGGGATGGATCAACTAATGAAAAACTGTTTTTT. This codes for CASSQSGRDGSTNEKLFF.

The rearrangement links TRBV4-1 to TRBJ2-1; D may be TRBD2 (6 bases). Germline V lookup: CDR1 MGHRA, CDR2 YSYEKL. The germline V and J ends were trimmed by 0 bases and 6 bases, with 12 bases remaining between them. The length of the CDR3 is 15 residues. CDR3 sequence (DNA): TGCGCCAGCAGCCAAGATCTCACGGAGGGCAATGAGCAGTTCTTC. This codes for CASSQDLTEGNEQFF.

The chain is built from TRBV5-6 and TRBJ1-1; tentative D call: TRBD1 (6 bases). The CDR3 covers 15 residues. Trimming shortened V by 0 bases and J by 1 base, and 10 bases separated the two germline ends. Germline V CDR1 and CDR2: SGHDT, YYEEEE. The CDR3 sequence: CASSLVDRRNTEAFF. The CDR3 region has the DNA TGTGCCAGCAGCTTGGTAGACAGGCGGAACACTGAAGCTTTCTTT.

The count of this clone is one. The chain employs TRBV7-9 and TRBJ2-1; 9 bases are shared with TRBD2. Germline CDR1 SEHNR, CDR2 FQNEAQ (reference sequence). V was pared by 6 bases and J by 3 bases, with 9 bases of the junction left unmatched. This CDR3 region has 16 residues. The CDR3 loop reads CASRPFTSGLYNEQFF. CDR3 nucleotide sequence: TGTGCCAGCAGGCCCTTTACTAGCGGGCTCTACAATGAGCAGTTCTTC.

This clone showed up just once. The chain has TRBV2 and TRBJ2-3, with D unclear. The CDR3 contains 14 residues. Trimming took 3 bases from V and 0 from J, leaving 7 bases between them. Germline assignment: CDR1 SNHLY and CDR2 FYNNEI. As DNA, the CDR3 is TGTGCCAGCAGTGACAGACCTAGCACAGATACGCAGTATTTT. Translated: CASSDRPSTDTQYF.

This chain joins TRBV7-9 and TRBJ1-6, with D unclear. V was clipped by 1 base and J by 11 bases, with 9 bases between them. From germline, CDR1 is SEHNR and CDR2 FQNEAQ (reference sequence). CDR3 size: 13 residues. Written as DNA, the CDR3 is TGTGCCAGCAGCTTAGGCCCGCGGGCACCCCTCCACTTT. This encodes CASSLGPRAPLHF.

About this clone: One end of the junction varies from germline; a read error may be responsible. V usage is TRBV6-6 and J usage is TRBJ2-1; 7 nucleotides match TRBD2. CDR1 is MNHNY and CDR2 is SVGAGI in the germline V gene (reference sequence). The CDR3 is 12 amino acids. CDR3 DNA sequence: TGTGCCAGCAGTTACTCGACTAGCCTCTGGGTCTTC. The encoded protein is CASSYSTSLWVF.

Only a few counts were recorded for this clone. The junction departs from germline at one end; a sequencing error may be responsible. The rearrangement links TRBV19 to TRBJ1-4; D unclear. Germline loops: CDR1 LNHDA, CDR2 SQIVND (reference sequence). The CDR3 runs to 11 residues. The CDR3 spells CASSIGYFWIF. CDR3 sequence (DNA): TGTGCCAGTAGTATCGGGTATTTCTGGATTTTT.

The chain uses TRBV5-4 and TRBJ2-3; D tentatively fits TRBD1 or TRBD2 (5 bases each). This CDR3 comprises 16 residues. The V gene's germline CDR1 is SGHNT and CDR2 YYREEE (reference sequence). Trimming removed 0 bases from V and 0 bases from J, with 11 bases in between. CDR3: CASSLGGTASTDTQYF. CDR3 bases: TGTGCCAGCAGCTTGGGGGGGACGGCGAGCACAGATACGCAGTATTTT.

A single count supports this clone. The junction differs from germline at one of its ends, possibly a read error. Other DNA sequences in the same sample also yield this CDR3. The chain uses TRBV30 and TRBJ1-1; D may be TRBD1 (5 bases). The CDR3 is 17 residues long. In germline, CDR1 is GTSNPN, CDR2 SVGIG (reference sequence). The CDR3 DNA sequence: TGTGCCTGGAGTCCATGGGGCCTTAGGACCTTGAATACTGAAGCTTTCTTT. As protein: CAWSPWGLRTLNTEAFF. The whole variable domain, filled in from reference TRBV30 and TRBJ1-1, reads SQTIHQWPATLVQPVGSPLSLECTVEGTSNPNLYWYRQAAGRGLQLLFYSVGIGQISSEVPQNLSASRPQDRQFILSSKKLLLSDSGFYLCAWSPWGLRTLNTEAFFGQGTRLTVV.

V gene TRBV11-1 combines with J gene TRBJ2-7; D is perhaps TRBD1 (6 bases). From germline, CDR1 is SGHAT and CDR2 FQDESV (reference sequence). This CDR3 is built from 14 residues. V gave up 7 bases and J gave up 0 bases, with 13 bases separating them. As DNA, the CDR3 is TGTGCCAGCACCTCCCGGACAGCCTCCTACGAGCAGTACTTC. It specifies CASTSRTASYEQYF.

A single count supports this clone. V usage is TRBV5-4 and J usage is TRBJ2-7; 9 bases line up with TRBD2. Per the germline V gene, CDR1 is SGHNT and CDR2 is YYREEE (reference sequence). J was trimmed by 4 bases and V by 0 bases; bases with no gene match: 2. The CDR3 loop spans 14 amino acids. DNA for the CDR3: TGTGCCAGCAGCTTGGGACTAGCGGATTACGAGCAGTACTTC. Translated: CASSLGLADYEQYF.

The chain recombines TRBV18 with TRBJ1-1, with TRBD1 as a possible D gene (6 bases). V was trimmed by 4 bases and J by 1 base, leaving 16 bases between them. The V gene's germline CDR1 is KGHSH and CDR2 LQKENI. The CDR3 runs to 16 residues. CDR3 in amino acids: CASSLTGYLSNTEAFF. DNA for the CDR3: TGTGCCAGCTCACTTACAGGGTATCTTTCGAACACTGAAGCTTTCTTT.

J is TRBJ1-1 and V is TRBV5-1; no reliable D call. Trimming left V 0 bases short and J 3 bases short, with 12 bases between. The CDR3 is made up of 15 amino acids. The germline CDR1 and CDR2 sequences are SGHRS and YFSETQ. CDR3 in amino acids: CASSLDLGGDTEAFF. CDR3 sequence (DNA): TGCGCCAGCAGCTTGGATCTGGGAGGCGACACTGAAGCTTTCTTT. Using reference TRBV5-1 and TRBJ1-1 for the parts outside the CDR3, the full variable domain is KAGVTQTPRYLIKTRGQQVTLSCSPISGHRSVSWYQQTPGQGLQFLFEYFSETQRNKGNFPGRFSGRQFSNSRSEMNVSTLELGDSALYLCASSLDLGGDTEAFFGQGTRLTVV.

This sequence joins TRBV28 and TRBJ2-5; 8 bases agree with TRBD2. Trimming at V came to 4 bases and at J to 5 bases, leaving 12 bases not matched to a gene. The germline gives CDR1 MDHEN, CDR2 SYDVKM. This CDR3 spans 16 amino acids. CDR3 DNA: TGTGCCAGCAGTTCCCCGGTTGCGGGAGGCGGGGAGACCCAGTACTTC. Amino acid sequence: CASSSPVAGGGETQYF. The whole variable domain, remainder taken from reference TRBV28 and TRBJ2-5, is DVKVTQSSRYLVKRTGEKVFLECVQDMDHENMFWYRQDPGLGLRLIYFSYDVKMKEKGDIPEGYSVSREKKERFSLILESASTNQTSMYLCASSSPVAGGGETQYFGPGTRLLVL.

The V gene is TRBV28, the J gene TRBJ1-1; D not resolved. This CDR3 region has 13 residues. CDR1 is MDHEN and CDR2 is SYDVKM in the germline V gene. V lost 3 bases and J 0 bases, leaving 5 bases between the germline ends. The CDR3 region is CASSFEVNTEAFF. DNA for the CDR3: TGTGCCAGCAGTTTCGAGGTGAACACTGAAGCTTTCTTT.

This clone appeared a few times. The chain employs TRBV27 and TRBJ2-7; 11 nucleotides agree with TRBD2. CDR1 is MNHEY and CDR2 is SMNVEV in the germline V gene (reference sequence). Trimming took 6 bases from V and 7 from J; bases not matched to a gene: 8. This CDR3 is built from 14 residues. The CDR3 sequence is CASRELAGVREQYF. CDR3 bases: TGTGCCAGCAGAGAACTAGCGGGAGTGCGAGAGCAGTACTTC.

The chain carries TRBV6-1 and TRBJ2-1; 11 bases line up with TRBD2. Germline values: CDR1 MNHNS, CDR2 SASEGT. V gave up 10 bases and J gave up 7 bases; unmatched junction bases: 6. The CDR3 loop spans 13 amino acids. The CDR3: CATRSGRGNEQFF. The CDR3 region has the DNA TGTGCCACCCGTAGCGGGAGGGGGAATGAGCAGTTCTTC.

The V gene is TRBV5-8, the J gene TRBJ2-4; 9 bases map to TRBD2. After removal of 4 bases from V and 3 bases from J, the junction contained 8 bases not matched to a gene. Germline CDR1 reads SGHTS; CDR2 reads YDEGEE. The CDR3 totals 16 residues. CDR3 sequence (DNA): TGTGCCAGCAGCCCGGGGACTAGCCGGAGCAAAAACATTCAGTACTTC. Translation: CASSPGTSRSKNIQYF.

This clone appeared once. The J gene is TRBJ1-6, the V gene TRBV4-2, with TRBD1 as a possible D gene (5 bases). Trimming removed 2 bases at V and 5 bases at J, with 22 bases between. CDR3 length: 19 amino acids. Germline V gene sequence: CDR1 LGHNA, CDR2 YNFKEQ. CDR3: CASSQSRGGSMSDNSPLHF. In nucleotides, the CDR3 is TGTGCCAGCAGCCAATCAAGGGGCGGAAGTATGTCTGATAATTCACCCCTCCACTTT.

The chain carries TRBV27 and TRBJ1-2, with TRBD1 as a possible D gene (5 bases). Germline V lookup: CDR1 MNHEY, CDR2 SMNVEV (reference sequence). The CDR3 consists of 19 residues. Trimming removed 3 bases at V and 8 bases at J, with 31 bases between. CDR3 sequence: CASSFQLPAGRGRGKGYTF. CDR3 sequence (DNA): TGTGCCAGCAGTTTCCAACTCCCCGCGGGTCGGGGTCGGGGGAAAGGCTACACCTTC.